The present T cell receptor beta chain was sequenced within a study of beta chain features in type 1 diabetes. Study in general: What patients shared with healthy donors was a similar profile of age, gender and cell yields. Study-wide findings and caveats: All four CD4+ subsets from Type 1 diabetes patients carried moderately but significantly shorter TCRB CDR3s.

This clone was counted a few times. Its antigen is undetermined. The whole isolated RNA underwent reverse transcription, so sequencing captured expressed TCRB transcripts. An average approximately 3.7 million reads came from naive, central memory and regulatory T cell samples. Here immunoSEQ multiplex PCR was the method, and the copy in TCRdb shows in-frame clones only, minus some. The table includes over 100,000 clones, about 16% detected once. Deletions cut 6 bases from V and 5 bases from J, with 14 bases between. This CDR3 has 13 amino acids. CDR1 and CDR2 from the germline V gene are KGHSH and LQKENI.

The material sequenced was central memory CD4+ T cells from blood. The V call is TRBV18, the J call TRBJ2-7; D may be TRBD2 (5 bases). This TCR came from a man aged 30 to 39 with type 1 diabetes. This chain's CDR3 is CASSPGSAHEQYF. For the CDR3, the DNA is TGTGCCAGCTCCCCTGGGAGTGCCCACGAGCAGTACTTC.